This T cell receptor (beta chain) was retrieved from a study of blood T cell repertoires in COVID-19. As for the study in general: In each case, the material was cDNA or gDNA derived from T cells, B-cell-depleted T cells, or PBMCs.

Authors' methods: Amplification of reference gene primers provided the estimated nucleated cell counts. Produced via immunoSEQ multiplex PCR; TCRdb's table is partial and in-frame only. The V and J calls and clone size were taken over from that table, and D and trimming were inferred from the DNA. The sample consists of over 50,000 clones, 91% of them appearing once. There are 15 residues in the CDR3. The germline V gene has CDR1 MNHNY and CDR2 SVGAGI (reference sequence). V lost 5 bases, J lost 3 bases, and 15 bases lay in between. The rearrangement links TRBV6-6 to TRBJ2-3, with D possibly TRBD2 on 6 matching bases. Sequences were obtained from peripheral blood. The sequence came from a man aged 45-60 years with active COVID-19. The CDR3 spells CASSPGPRGTDTQYF. DNA of the CDR3: TGTGCCAGCAGTCCGGGACCCCGGGGGACAGATACGCAGTATTTT.